The 11 T cell receptor beta chains below come from one sample, sequenced in a study of identical twins. Using its own MiXCR run on the 5' RACE reads, TCRdb lists one record per CDR3 protein. The sample shows under 900,000 distinct CDR3 sequences, over 15% of them seen only once. The same specimen was also included in a second study, on T cells expressing NK-cell markers.

Input material: PBMCs. The receptors shown here come from a woman aged 18 to 35 in good health.

The chain links TRBV2 to TRBJ2-2; D gene ambiguous. CDR3 length equals 15 residues. Per the germline V gene, CDR1 is SNHLY and CDR2 is FYNNEI. The V and J ends lost 2 bases and 7 bases respectively, with 14 bases between them. The CDR3 spells CASSEFHRSNGELFF. For the CDR3, the DNA is TGTGCCAGCAGTGAATTTCACCGGTCTAACGGGGAGCTGTTTTTT. The variable domain in full, completed from reference TRBV2 and TRBJ2-2, reads EPEVTQTPSHQVTQMGQEVILRCVPISNHLYFYWYRQILGQKVEFLVSFYNNEISEKSEIFDDQFSVERPDGSNFTLKIRSTKLEDSAMYFCASSEFHRSNGELFFGEGSRLTVL.

This chain links TRBV12-3 or TRBV12-4 with TRBJ2-3; D may correspond to TRBD1 or TRBD2 (5 bases each). Trimming stripped 1 base from V and 5 bases from J, with 16 bases between. The CDR3 length is 16 residues. In DNA form, the CDR3 reads TGTGCCAGCAGTTTAGGACGGGACCCCCTCCAAGATACGCAGTATTTT. Residues: CASSLGRDPLQDTQYF.

The chain couples TRBV7-8 to TRBJ2-2; TRBD2 might be the D (5 bases). V lost 4 bases to trimming and J lost 0 bases, with 18 bases between them. The CDR3 totals 18 residues. CDR1 and CDR2 (germline): SGHVS, FQNEAQ. The CDR3 DNA reads as TGTGCCAGCAGCTCGAGGAGAGTACGGGGAACGAACACCGGGGAGCTGTTTTTT. Translated, it gives CASSSRRVRGTNTGELFF.

This clonotype turned up a few times. The chain joins TRBV6-2 or TRBV6-3 to TRBJ1-5; the D gene is possibly TRBD1 (5 bases). Per germline, CDR1 MNHEY and CDR2 SVGEGT. V was pared by 4 bases and J by 4 bases, with 11 bases between. The CDR3 extends over 14 amino acids. The CDR3, as DNA: TGTGCCAGCAGTTGGATAGGGGCAAATCAGCCCCAGCATTTT. Protein sequence: CASSWIGANQPQHF.

This clonotype was counted at least ten times. The chain has TRBV29-1 and TRBJ2-3; TRBD2 agrees at 10 bases. Germline loops: CDR1 SQVTM, CDR2 ANQGSEA. Losses at the gene ends were 3 bases for V and 14 bases for J; bases not matched to a gene: 8. The CDR3 runs to 12 residues. CDR3: CSVDKLAGPSYF. CDR3 in DNA: TGCAGCGTTGATAAACTAGCGGGGCCTTCGTATTTT.

There are a few counts of this clonotype. The genes are TRBV29-1 and TRBJ2-1, with 9 bases that match TRBD1. The germline V gene encodes CDR1 SQVTM and CDR2 ANQGSEA. V was clipped by 7 bases and J by 6 bases; unmatched bases: 7. The CDR3 runs to 13 residues. The CDR3 DNA is TGCAGCGCTGGACAGGGGCTCCCCAATGAGCAGTTCTTC. It codes for CSAGQGLPNEQFF.

The chain uses TRBV4-2 and TRBJ2-1, with TRBD2 identical over 7 bases. This CDR3 is built from 14 residues. CDR1 is LGHNA and CDR2 is YNFKEQ in the germline V gene. Trimming removed 3 bases from V and 1 base from J; junction bases left unmatched: 0. CDR3 bases: TGTGCCAGCAGCCAGCGGGAGTCCTACAATGAGCAGTTCTTC. This sequence encodes CASSQRESYNEQFF.

This clonotype came up a few times. The genes are TRBV20-1 and TRBJ2-1; D uncertain. V was cut by 1 base and J by 4 bases, with 5 bases left in between. The germline V gene encodes CDR1 DFQATT and CDR2 SNEGSKA (reference sequence). The CDR3 has 12 amino acids. The CDR3 DNA sequence: TGCAGTGCTAGAGCCACTTACAATGAGCAGTTCTTC. This translates into CSARATYNEQFF.

The rearrangement links TRBV20-1 to TRBJ2-5, with 7 bases fitting TRBD2. The germline gives CDR1 DFQATT, CDR2 SNEGSKA (reference sequence). Trimming at V came to 5 bases and at J to 5 bases, leaving 5 bases not matched to a gene. The CDR3 consists of 12 residues. CDR3: CSAWGGEETQYF. The CDR3 region has the DNA TGCAGTGCTTGGGGGGGTGAGGAGACCCAGTACTTC.

The table lists this clonotype with a few counts. The genes are TRBV6-5 and TRBJ2-7, with 9 positions matching TRBD1. This CDR3 is 14 amino acids long. Germline lookup yields CDR1 MNHEY and CDR2 SVGAGI. V gave up 4 bases and J gave up 6 bases; unmatched junction bases: 7. In nucleotides, the CDR3 is TGTGCCAGCAGTTTCCGGGACAGGGTTCGCGAGCAGTACTTC. Residues: CASSFRDRVREQYF.

In this sample, this clonotype turned up a few times. This chain links TRBV7-9 with TRBJ2-2; the match to TRBD2 covers 14 bases. Germline CDR1 reads SEHNR; CDR2 reads FQNEAQ (reference sequence). With V trimmed by 3 bases and J by 4 bases, 1 base remained unmatched. There are 16 residues in the CDR3. This CDR3 reads CASSLGLAGATGELFF. The DNA for the CDR3 is TGTGCCAGCAGCTTGGGACTAGCGGGAGCCACCGGGGAGCTGTTTTTT.